One TCR beta chain is described in this entry. The V gene end was trimmed by 0 bases and the J gene end by 6 bases; junction bases not matched to a gene: 2. This CDR3 contains 14 residues. The germline CDR1 and CDR2 sequences are MNHNY and SVGAGI (reference sequence). The record originates from a study of cytomegalovirus exposure and HLA in healthy donors. It was with 60 Vbeta and 13 Jbeta primers that the PCR ran. Method: immunoSEQ multiplex PCR; TCRdb's copy keeps in-frame clones and lacks some. This table has under 200,000 clones, 75% to 85% appearing once. This chain uses TRBV6-6 with TRBJ1-2, with TRBD1 matching 9 bases. Sequencing was performed on PBMCs. The source is a woman between 18 and 29 years old in good health and CMV-seronegative. CDR3 amino acids: CASSYSGQGDGYTF. The CDR3 bases are TGTGCCAGCAGTTACTCGGGACAGGGAGATGGCTACACCTTC.